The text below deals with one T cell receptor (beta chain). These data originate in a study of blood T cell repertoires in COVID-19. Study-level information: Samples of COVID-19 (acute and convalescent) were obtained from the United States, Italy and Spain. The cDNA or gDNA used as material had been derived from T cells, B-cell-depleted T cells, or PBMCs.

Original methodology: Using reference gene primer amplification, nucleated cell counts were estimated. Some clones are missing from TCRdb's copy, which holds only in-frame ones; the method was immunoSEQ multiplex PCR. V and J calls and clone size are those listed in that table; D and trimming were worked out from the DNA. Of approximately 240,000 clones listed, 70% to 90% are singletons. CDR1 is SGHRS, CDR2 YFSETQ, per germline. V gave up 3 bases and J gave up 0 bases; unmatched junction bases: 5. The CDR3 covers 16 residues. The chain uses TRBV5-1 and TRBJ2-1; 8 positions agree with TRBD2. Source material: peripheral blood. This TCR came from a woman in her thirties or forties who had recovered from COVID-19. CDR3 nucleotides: TGCGCCAGCAGCTCAGTAGCGGGGAGCTCCTACAATGAGCAGTTCTTC. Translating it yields CASSSVAGSSYNEQFF.